This T cell receptor (beta chain) appears in the sequencing data of a study of T-cell memory formation after mild COVID-19. Constant-segment-primed 5'RACE gave TCR alpha and TCR beta cDNA libraries with sample barcodes and UMIs. TCRdb reprocessed the 5' RACE reads with MiXCR, giving one entry per CDR3 protein. The profile shows about 430,000 distinct CDR3 sequences, roughly 24% of them singletons. This CDR3 is built from 14 residues. V dropped 5 bases and J dropped 4; count of bases not matched to a gene: 6. Germline loops: CDR1 MNHEY, CDR2 SMNVEV (reference sequence). The chain links TRBV27 to TRBJ1-1, with 8 bases that match TRBD1. This TCR came from an adult woman who had mild COVID-19 (a few samples of this study predate the infection). Cell type and time point are not known. Sequenced: PBMCs or a T cell subset sorted from them (not recorded which). The CDR3 sequence: CASSRTGIITEAFF. The CDR3 nucleotides read TGTGCCAGCAGTAGGACAGGGATCATCACTGAAGCTTTCTTT.